This T cell receptor beta chain is from a study of shared clonotypes between healthy human individuals. Overall study: Sampling drew on donors who were a couple of women and a few men aged 18 to 49. General observations from the study: Estimated clonotype richness was generally higher in naive than memory subsets. It was anticipated that sequencing depth would influence how many clonotypes donors shared.

Germline V gene data show CDR1 as SGHAT and CDR2 as FQNNGV. Trimming cost V 4 bases and J 5 bases; bases outside gene matches: 7. The CDR3 runs to 17 residues. Produced via immunoSEQ multiplex PCR; TCRdb's table is partial and in-frame only. The repertoire consists of approximately 2.1 million clones, with 80% to 95% occurring once and the leading ten covering 0.35% to 0.5%. Of note for this clone: The antigen is unknown.

The source is a man between 18 and 29 years old in good health. Some clones in this sample may be carry-over from other donors' samples. V and J are TRBV11-2 and TRBJ2-1, with TRBD2 identical over 14 bases. The sample taken for sequencing was naive CD4+ T cells from PBMCs. As for subset: CD45RA+ positively selected. DNA for the CDR3: TGTGCCAGCAGCTCATACCGGACTAGCGGGAGGAACAATGAGCAGTTCTTC. Protein sequence: CASSSYRTSGRNNEQFF.